This note documents a single T cell receptor (beta chain) sequence. The specificity of this receptor is unknown. No much larger clone exists at a distance of one base, and base qualities are not known. The data belong to a study of blood T cell repertoires in COVID-19 (dated by TCRdb to the early 2020s). Regarding the complete study: Samples from collaborators originated in the United States, Italy and Spain and spanned both the acute and convalescent phases of COVID-19. The material from the prospective study consisted of cDNA or gDNA derived from T cells, B-cell-depleted T cells, or PBMCs. Nearly every sample came with metadata listing a de-identified subject ID, COVID-19 status, age in years and sex. Samples came from the ongoing ImmuneRACE study (first 160 participants) plus 1,254 subjects from 6 global collaborators. Where available, HLA class I and class II types were taken from metadata supplied by the sample provider and were not determined by assay-based typing. Subjects who had been exposed to COVID-19, were actively infected with it, or had recovered from it provided the deeply sampled blood TCRbeta repertoires that made up the dataset. The repertoires were released in a freely available public database intended as a resource for research on the immune response to SARS-CoV-2. Beyond this particular receptor, the publication reports: The amount of clinical and demographic metadata varied by source and participant and was provided uncurated.

The collaborating institutions used their own protocols to collect whole blood in K2EDTA tubes. Collaborator samples were shipped for TCRbeta analysis as frozen whole blood, isolated PBMCs, or DNA extracted from either sample type. The trim is 0 bases for V and 6 bases for J, with a gap of 15 bases between the germline ends. The germline V gene (reference sequence) yields PRHDT for CDR1 and FYEKMQ for CDR2. Including the terminal cysteine and phenylalanine, the CDR3 comprises 15 residues. The CDR3 DNA has 45 bases and is translated from base 1. The immunoSEQ Assay, a bias-controlled multiplex PCR, was used to amplify TCRbeta CDR3 regions from genomic DNA. The source study handled its data this way. Within the assay, amplification of reference gene primers was used to estimate how many nucleated cells each sample contained. To quantify the absolute abundance of each unique TCRbeta CDR3 rearrangement, sequence reads were collapsed and filtered. Productive Simpson clonality was computed per sample as the square root of Simpson's diversity index over productive rearrangements. TCRdb stores this immuneACCESS table with in-frame sequences only. Part of the clones is absent; in the studies checked, under half of the shortfall reflects unresolved V genes, and no reason is known for the rest. V, J and clone size were drawn from that table, and D and trimming were deduced from the DNA. Within this sample are fewer than 8,500 clones, with 85% to 90% of them counted one time only. The ten biggest clones cover about 4.5% of the sample.

The chain is assembled from TRBV13 and TRBJ2-7, with a tentative D gene TRBD2 over 6 matching bases. The sequenced sample was peripheral blood. The clonotype comes from an elderly man with active COVID-19. In nucleotide form, the sequence is TGTGCCAGCAGCTTAGGCCGGAGGGGTTCGGGCGAGCAGTACTTC. Its coded protein is CASSLGRRGSGEQYF.